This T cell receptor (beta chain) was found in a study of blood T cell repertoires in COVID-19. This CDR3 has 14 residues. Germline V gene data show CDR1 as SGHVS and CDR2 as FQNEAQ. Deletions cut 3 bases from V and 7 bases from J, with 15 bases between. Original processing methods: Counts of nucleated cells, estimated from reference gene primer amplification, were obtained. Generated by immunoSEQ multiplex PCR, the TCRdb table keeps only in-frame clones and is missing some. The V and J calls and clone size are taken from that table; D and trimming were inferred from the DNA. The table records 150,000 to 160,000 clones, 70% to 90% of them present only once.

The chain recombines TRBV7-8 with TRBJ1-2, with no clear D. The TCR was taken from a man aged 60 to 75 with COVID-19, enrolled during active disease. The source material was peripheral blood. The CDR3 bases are TGTGCCAGCAGCTTGGGTGCATTTGAGGCTGGCTACACCTTC. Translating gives CASSLGAFEAGYTF.